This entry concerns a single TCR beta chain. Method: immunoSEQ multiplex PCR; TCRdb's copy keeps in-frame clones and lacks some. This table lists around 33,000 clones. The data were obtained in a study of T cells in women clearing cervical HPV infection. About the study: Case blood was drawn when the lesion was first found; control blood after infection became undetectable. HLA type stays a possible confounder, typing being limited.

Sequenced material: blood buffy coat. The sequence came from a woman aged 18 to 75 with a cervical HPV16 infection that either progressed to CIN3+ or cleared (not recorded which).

This CDR3 is CASSLSLDYTDTQYF. Incomplete CDR3 DNA: TGTGCCAGCAGCTTATCGTTGGACTACACAGATACG. The chain recombines TRBV7-6 with TRBJ2-3, with a possible D match to TRBD2 (6 bases). With the read ending 3 residues before the CDR3 end, the germline J gene is used to fill in that end. The germline V gene encodes CDR1 SGHVS and CDR2 FNYEAQ. There are 15 residues in the CDR3. V lost 2 bases and J lost 2, with 11 bases in between.